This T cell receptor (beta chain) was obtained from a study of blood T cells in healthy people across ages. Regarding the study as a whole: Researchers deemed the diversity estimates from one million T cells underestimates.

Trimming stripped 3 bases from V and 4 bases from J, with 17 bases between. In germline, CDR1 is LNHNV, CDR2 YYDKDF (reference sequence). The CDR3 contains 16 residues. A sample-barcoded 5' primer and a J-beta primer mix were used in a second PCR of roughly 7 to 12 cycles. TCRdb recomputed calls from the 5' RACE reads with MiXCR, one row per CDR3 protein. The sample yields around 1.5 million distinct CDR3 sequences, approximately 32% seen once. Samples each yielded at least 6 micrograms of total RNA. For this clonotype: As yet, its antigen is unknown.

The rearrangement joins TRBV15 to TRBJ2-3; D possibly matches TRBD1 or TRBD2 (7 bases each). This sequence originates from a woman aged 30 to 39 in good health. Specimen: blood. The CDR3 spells CATSRGGGTASDTQYF. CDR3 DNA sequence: TGTGCCACCAGCAGGGGGGGAGGGACAGCCTCAGATACGCAGTATTTT.